These 11 T cell receptor beta chains came from one sample sequenced in a study of T cells in Graves' hyperthyroidism and ophthalmopathy. Amplification targeted TCR beta CDR3 regions from RNA transcripts. First-round RT-PCR with HTBI primers amplified the TCR CDR3 region. TCRdb recomputed calls from the multiplex PCR reads with MiXCR, one row per CDR3 protein. The sample shows fewer than 850,000 distinct CDR3 sequences, 17% of them seen only once. Sequenced input: blood. The receptors were gathered from a man aged 45-60 years with Graves' hyperthyroidism.

This clonotype was seen a handful of times. This chain joins TRBV13 and TRBJ1-5, with D unclear. Trimming shortened V by 1 base and J by 0 bases, and 10 bases separated the two germline ends. This CDR3 region has 16 residues. The germline CDR1 and CDR2 sequences are PRHDT and FYEKMQ (reference sequence). This chain's CDR3 is CASSLAGNYSNQPQHF. CDR3 sequence (DNA): TGTGCCAGCAGCTTAGCCGGGAATTATAGCAATCAGCCCCAGCATTTT.

This chain joins TRBV6-4 and TRBJ2-3; 7 bases agree with TRBD2. V was clipped by 3 bases and J by 3 bases; unmatched bases: 0. Germline V lookup: CDR1 MRHNA, CDR2 SNTAGT. The CDR3 length is 13 residues. The CDR3: CASSERETDTQYF. The CDR3, as DNA: TGTGCCAGCAGTGAGCGGGAGACAGATACGCAGTATTTT.

The rearrangement uses TRBV10-1 and TRBJ2-1; TRBD2 matches at 7 bases. This CDR3 has 14 amino acids. CDR1 WNHNN and CDR2 SYGVQD come from the germline V gene (reference sequence). Trimming removed 4 bases from V and 3 bases from J; junction bases left unmatched: 3. The CDR3 reads CASSGRTSYNEQFF. The CDR3 bases are TGCGCCAGCAGTGGAAGGACTAGCTACAATGAGCAGTTCTTC.

Only a few counts were recorded for this clonotype. A read error is possible here, since a much larger clone lies one base away. V usage is TRBV2 and J usage is TRBJ2-1; 7 bases fit TRBD2. The CDR3 is 12 amino acids. Germline V gene sequence: CDR1 SNHLY, CDR2 FYNNEI. V lost 4 bases, J lost 8 bases, and 2 bases stayed unmatched. CDR3 nucleotide sequence: TGTGCCAGCAGTGGAAGCGGGGATGAGCAGTTCTTC. Protein sequence: CASSGSGDEQFF.

This clonotype was observed a few times. The chain has TRBV7-9 and TRBJ2-1, with unresolved D. With 6 bases removed from V and 5 bases from J, the gap between germline ends came to 17 bases. CDR3 length: 15 amino acids. In germline, CDR1 is SEHNR, CDR2 FQNEAQ (reference sequence). As DNA, the CDR3 is TGTGCCAGCAGTGGAAGCAGCCAGAACCACAATGAGCAGTTCTTC. Translated, it gives CASSGSSQNHNEQFF. The full variable domain, in which reference TRBV7-9 and TRBJ2-1 provide the parts outside the CDR3, is DTGVSQNPRHKITKRGQNVTFRCDPISEHNRLYWYRQTLGQGPEFLTYFQNEAQLEKSRLLSDRFSAERPKGSFSTLEIQRTEQGDSAMYLCASSGSSQNHNEQFFGPGTRLTVL.

This clonotype showed up many times. The chain is built from TRBV13 and TRBJ2-3; unclear D gene. V dropped 5 bases and J dropped 5 bases, with 11 bases sitting between them. This CDR3 is 13 amino acids long. The germline V gene encodes CDR1 PRHDT and CDR2 FYEKMQ (reference sequence). CDR3 protein: CASSPRSVDTQYF. CDR3 nucleotide sequence: TGTGCCAGCAGCCCCAGGTCGGTAGATACGCAGTATTTT.

DNA of the CDR3: TGTGCCAGCAGCTCCACCGGTAGGGCCGGGTATGACGAGCAGTACTTC. Protein: CASSSTGRAGYDEQYF. This sequence joins TRBV7-8 and TRBJ2-7; no clear D gene. Germline V gives CDR1 SGHVS, CDR2 FQNEAQ. Trimming stripped 4 bases from V and 5 bases from J, with 21 bases between. This CDR3 contains 16 residues.

V is TRBV2 and J is TRBJ2-7, with 12 bases matching TRBD2. The length of the CDR3 is 13 residues. Germline trimming cut 7 bases from V and 7 bases from J; bases unmatched to any gene: 5. Germline CDR1 reads SNHLY; CDR2 reads FYNNEI. The CDR3 DNA follows: TGTGCCAGCACACTAGCGGGAGGCCGGGAGCAGTACTTC. The encoded protein is CASTLAGGREQYF.

This clonotype was observed a handful of times. The chain joins TRBV20-1 to TRBJ1-2, with 9 bases lining up with TRBD1. The CDR3 runs 12 residues. From germline, CDR1 is DFQATT and CDR2 SNEGSKA (reference sequence). The CDR3: CCRTGGRVGYTF. CDR3 in DNA: TGCTGCCGAACAGGGGGCCGAGTTGGCTACACCTTC.

Regarding this clonotype: A much larger clone lies one base from this, so it may be a read error. The rearrangement uses TRBV20-1 and TRBJ1-1; D gene uncertain. This CDR3 contains 13 residues. Per germline, CDR1 DFQATT and CDR2 SNEGSKA (reference sequence). The ends were cut back, 8 bases at V and 1 base at J, with 14 bases in the middle. The CDR3 protein is CSSSGRKNTEAFF. CDR3 sequence (DNA): TGCAGTAGTTCGGGCAGGAAGAACACTGAAGCTTTCTTT.

This rearrangement joins TRBV20-1 to TRBJ2-5; 9 bases align to TRBD2. In germline, CDR1 is DFQATT, CDR2 SNEGSKA (reference sequence). V was pared by 5 bases and J by 4 bases, with 8 bases of the junction left unmatched. The CDR3 has 14 residues. CDR3 protein: CSADGTSFSETQYF. The DNA of the CDR3 is TGCAGTGCTGATGGGACTAGCTTCTCAGAGACCCAGTACTTC.